One sample yielded the 14 T cell receptor beta chains listed below, sequenced in a study of beta chain features in type 1 diabetes. General study points: In every one of the four CD4+ subsets, TCRB CDR3s were moderately but significantly shorter in Type 1 diabetes patients.

Expressed TCRB transcripts were sequenced, since all the RNA that had been isolated was reverse transcribed. Repertoires were generated with immunoSEQ multiplex PCR, while TCRdb's copy carries only in-frame clones and drops some. Here the sample spans 680,000 or so clones, around an eighth being singletons. Their specific antigens are unknown. What was sequenced was naive CD4+ T cells from blood. These receptors were taken from a man between 18 and 29 years old with type 1 diabetes.

This clone was observed a handful of times. The chain recombines TRBV25-1 with TRBJ1-1; no clear D gene. CDR3 size: 14 residues. Per germline, CDR1 MGHDK and CDR2 SYGVNS. V lost 3 bases to trimming and J lost 3 bases, with 11 bases between them. CDR3 sequence (DNA): TGTGCCAGCAGTGACCGGCGACGGTACACTGAAGCTTTCTTT. It is translated as CASSDRRRYTEAFF. Full variable domain (missing parts from reference TRBV25-1 and TRBJ1-1): EADIYQTPRYLVIGTGKKITLECSQTMGHDKMYWYQQDPGMELHLIHYSYGVNSTEKGDLSSESTVSRIRTEHFPLTLESARPSHTSQYLCASSDRRRYTEAFFGQGTRLTVV.

The chain employs TRBV6-5 and TRBJ2-4; no definite D call. Germline values: CDR1 MNHEY, CDR2 SVGAGI. Trimming took 0 bases from V and 1 from J, leaving 10 bases between them. The CDR3 contains 16 residues. CDR3: CASSYSRWLAKNIQYF. Here the CDR3 DNA reads TGTGCCAGCAGTTACTCGAGGTGGTTGGCCAAAAACATTCAGTACTTC.

The V gene is TRBV7-9, the J gene TRBJ1-6, with a possible D match to TRBD1 (5 bases). This CDR3 comprises 17 residues. From germline, CDR1 is SEHNR and CDR2 FQNEAQ (reference sequence). The V gene lost 5 bases and the J gene lost 4 bases, with 18 bases spanning the gap. CDR3 protein: CASSRDAGGAYNSPLHF. CDR3 nucleotide sequence: TGTGCCAGCAGCCGGGACGCTGGAGGGGCTTATAATTCACCCCTCCACTTT.

This clone was recorded a few times. The gene calls are TRBV30 and TRBJ1-6; D is undetermined. Germline-derived CDR1 and CDR2 are GTSNPN and SVGIG (reference sequence). The CDR3 has 13 amino acids. With 5 bases removed from V and 6 bases from J, the gap between germline ends came to 11 bases. In DNA form, the CDR3 reads TGTGCCTGGGAGTATACGGTTAATTCACCCCTCCACTTT. Protein: CAWEYTVNSPLHF.

The table lists this clone with a few counts. The gene calls are TRBV28 and TRBJ1-4; the D is unclear. The CDR3 is made up of 10 amino acids. The germline V and J ends were trimmed by 8 bases and 8 bases, with 6 bases remaining between them. The germline V gene has CDR1 MDHEN and CDR2 SYDVKM. The CDR3 protein is CASGWEKLFF. CDR3 DNA: TGTGCCAGCGGTTGGGAAAAACTGTTTTTT.

This chain uses TRBV30 with TRBJ2-6; D gene ambiguous. The V gene lost 1 base and the J gene lost 0 bases, with 7 bases spanning the gap. The germline V gene encodes CDR1 GTSNPN and CDR2 SVGIG (reference sequence). This CDR3 has 15 amino acids. CDR3 amino acids: CAWSGPASGANVLTF. CDR3 coding DNA: TGTGCCTGGAGTGGACCGGCCTCTGGGGCCAACGTCCTGACTTTC. Using reference TRBV30 and TRBJ2-6 for the parts outside the CDR3, the full variable domain is SQTIHQWPATLVQPVGSPLSLECTVEGTSNPNLYWYRQAAGRGLQLLFYSVGIGQISSEVPQNLSASRPQDRQFILSSKKLLLSDSGFYLCAWSGPASGANVLTFGAGSRLTVL.

This chain joins TRBV5-5 and TRBJ2-7, with D tentatively TRBD1 (5 bases). This CDR3 spans 14 amino acids. From germline, CDR1 is SGHKS and CDR2 YYEKEE (reference sequence). V was pared by 0 bases and J by 0 bases, with 7 bases between. CDR3 loop: CASSLEQDSYEQYF. As DNA, the CDR3 is TGTGCCAGCAGCTTGGAACAGGACTCCTACGAGCAGTACTTC.

The rearrangement links TRBV7-9 to TRBJ1-4, with 8 bases lining up with TRBD1. The CDR3 loop spans 12 amino acids. Trimming cost V 5 bases and J 13 bases; bases outside gene matches: 6. Looked up from germline, CDR1 is SEHNR and CDR2 is FQNEAQ (reference sequence). Here the CDR3 DNA reads TGTGCCAGCAGCGTCGACAGGGGTCGACTGTTTTTT. Residues: CASSVDRGRLFF. The whole variable domain, remainder taken from reference TRBV7-9 and TRBJ1-4, is DTGVSQNPRHKITKRGQNVTFRCDPISEHNRLYWYRQTLGQGPEFLTYFQNEAQLEKSRLLSDRFSAERPKGSFSTLEIQRTEQGDSAMYLCASSVDRGRLFFGSGTQLSVL.

The genes are TRBV19 and TRBJ1-2; TRBD1 might be the D (6 bases). Germline V gene sequence: CDR1 LNHDA, CDR2 SQIVND (reference sequence). V dropped 7 bases and J dropped 5 bases, with 14 bases sitting between them. This CDR3 spans 13 amino acids. This CDR3 is CASTTTGGYGYTF. The CDR3 DNA reads TGTGCCAGTACCACGACAGGAGGGTATGGCTACACCTTC.

This clone was detected a few times. The chain employs TRBV4-1 and TRBJ1-2; 9 nucleotides agree with TRBD1. V dropped 1 base and J dropped 4; count of bases not matched to a gene: 13. Germline values: CDR1 MGHRA, CDR2 YSYEKL. The CDR3 totals 18 residues. The chain's CDR3 is CASSQAPATGGLIYGYTF. In nucleotides, the CDR3 is TGCGCCAGCAGCCAAGCCCCCGCCACAGGGGGCCTCATCTATGGCTACACCTTC.

Notes on this clone: A much larger clone differs by one base, so this may be a read error. CDR3 protein: CASSSQETQYF. The CDR3 DNA is TGTGCCAGCAGCTCCCAGGAGACCCAGTACTTC. V and J are TRBV9 and TRBJ2-5; no firm D call. This CDR3 has 11 amino acids. Trimming took off 4 bases at V and 5 bases at J, with 6 bases between the two ends. Germline V gene sequence: CDR1 SGDLS, CDR2 YYNGEE.

CDR3 sequence (DNA): TGTGCCATCAGTCAGCTACTGAACACTGAAGCTTTCTTT. It yields the protein CAISQLLNTEAFF. This sequence joins TRBV10-3 and TRBJ1-1, with unresolved D. The CDR3 runs to 13 residues. Trimming left V 5 bases short and J 0 bases short, with 7 bases between. The germline V gene has CDR1 ENHRY and CDR2 SYGVKD.

The rearrangement uses TRBV27 and TRBJ1-4, with 7 positions matching TRBD1. Looked up from germline, CDR1 is MNHEY and CDR2 is SMNVEV (reference sequence). J was trimmed by 6 bases and V by 4 bases; bases with no gene match: 8. The length of the CDR3 is 15 residues. CDR3 bases: TGTGCCAGCAGTTCTACCGGGACAGACGATGAAAAACTGTTTTTT. Residues: CASSSTGTDDEKLFF.

The CDR3 DNA sequence: TGTGCCAGCAGCTTAGCGTCGCACAGGGGGCCCGCTTACGAGCAGTACTTC. It encodes CASSLASHRGPAYEQYF. The V gene is TRBV7-9, the J gene TRBJ2-7; 9 bases align to TRBD1. Per the germline V gene, CDR1 is SEHNR and CDR2 is FQNEAQ (reference sequence). The junction had 10 bases not matched to a gene; V was cut back by 0 bases and J by 4 bases. The CDR3 contains 17 residues.